The rows below give T cell receptor beta chains drawn from one sample of a study of CD8+CD57+ T cells in acquired aplastic anemia. TCRdb itself ran the reads through MiXCR, one entry per CDR3 protein. The sample contains 120,000 or so distinct CDR3 sequences, nearly 40% of which appear only once. The sample comprised sorted CD4+, CD8+, or CD8+CD57+ T cells (not recorded which) from PBMCs. These receptors all stem from a human donor with aplastic anemia. The CDR3 runs from the conserved cysteine through the conserved F or W. A D gene is named only where the DNA matches it firmly. Clone size, where shown, is once, few, many, or a class for clones that have expanded.

>TRBV14|.|many|TRBJ2-5
TGTGCCAGCAGCCAAGCGGGCAAGAGGACCCAGTACTTC
CASSQAGKRTQYF
>TRBV5-4|.|few|TRBJ1-1
TGTGCCAGCAGCTTGAGGGTTAATACTGGGGGCTCCAACACTGAAGCTTTCTTT
CASSLRVNTGGSNTEAFF
>TRBV10-3|.|few|TRBJ2-2
TGTGCCATCACCGCAACCGGGGAGCTGTTTTTT
CAITATGELFF
>TRBV2|TRBD1|.|TRBJ1-1
TGTGCCAGCAGTGAGGGGACAGCCGTGAACACTGAAGCTTTCTTT
CASSEGTAVNTEAFF
>TRBV20-1|TRBD2|many|TRBJ2-3
TGCAGTGCTAGAAATAGCGGGGGGGTTATAGATACGCAGTATTTT
CSARNSGGVIDTQYF
>TRBV12-3/TRBV12-4|.|many|TRBJ1-2
TGTGCCAGCACTCCCCCCACAGCTCCCGGGGAAGGCTACACCTTC
CASTPPTAPGEGYTF
>TRBV19|.|many|TRBJ2-6
TGTGCCAGTAATAGGATAGGGACGGGGAACTCTGGGGCCAACGTCCTGACTTTC
CASNRIGTGNSGANVLTF
>TRBV5-8|.|many|TRBJ1-2
TGTGCCAGCAGCTTGAAGTTGGGTCTCGGCTATGGCTACACCTTC
CASSLKLGLGYGYTF
>TRBV20-1|.|.|TRBJ1-2
TGCAGTGCTAGTGCCCGGGGTCGGTACACCTTC
CSASARGRYTF
>TRBV18|.|once|TRBJ1-1
TGTGCCAGCTCACCACAGTCCAGGAACTTTGGAGCTTTCTTT
CASSPQSRNFGAFF
>TRBV6-2/TRBV6-3|.|.|TRBJ1-5
TGTGCCAGCAGTTACTCGTCGCGGCCGAGGTTTTCCAATCAGCCCCAGCATTTT
CASSYSSRPRFSNQPQHF
>TRBV5-1|TRBD2|.|TRBJ2-1
TGCGCCAGCAGCTTGAGGACTAGCGGGAGCTCTTACAATGAGCAGTTCTTC
CASSLRTSGSSYNEQFF
>TRBV2|TRBD2|.|TRBJ2-1
TGTGCCAGCTCACTAGCGGGGGTTGGATATGAGCAGTTCTTC
CASSLAGVGYEQFF
>TRBV7-4|.|.|TRBJ1-1
TGTGCCAGCAGCTTCGGGAGGGGGACTGAAGCTTTCTTT
CASSFGRGTEAFF
>TRBV19|.|.|TRBJ1-2
TGTGCCAGTACCGAGGACAGTGTCTATGGCTACACCTTC
CASTEDSVYGYTF
>TRBV7-8|.|many|TRBJ1-1
TGTGCCAGCAGCTCGACTCTATGGAACACTGAAGCTTTCTTT
CASSSTLWNTEAFF
>TRBV7-8|.|.|TRBJ2-1
TGTGCCAGCAGTTCCCCTGCAGGGGCTACCTACAATGAGCAGTTCTTC
CASSSPAGATYNEQFF
>TRBV19|.|.|TRBJ2-3
TGTGCCAGCAGTAGCGGCGGGGCTAGCACAGATACGCAGTATTTT
CASSSGGASTDTQYF
>TRBV12-3/TRBV12-4|TRBD1|.|TRBJ1-4
TGTGCCAGCAGTAGGACAGGCGATGAAAAACTGTTTTTT
CASSRTGDEKLFF
>TRBV7-2|.|.|TRBJ2-1
TGTGCCAGCAGCCTGTGGGGGGATGAGCAGTTCTTC
CASSLWGDEQFF
>TRBV10-3|.|.|TRBJ1-1
TGTGCCATCTGGGCGGGGATGAACACTGAAGCTTTCTTT
CAIWAGMNTEAFF
>TRBV12-3/TRBV12-4|TRBD1|many|TRBJ2-2
TGTGCCAGCAGTTCTTCCGGGACAGACACCGGGGAGCTGTTTTTT
CASSSSGTDTGELFF
>TRBV12-3/TRBV12-4|.|few|TRBJ2-3
TGTGCCAGCAGAAGACCTATGATCCCAGATACGCAGTATTTT
CASRRPMIPDTQYF
>TRBV15|.|.|TRBJ2-7
TGCCACCCTCTTAGCTCCTACGAGCAGTACTTC
CHPLSSYEQYF
>TRBV6-5|TRBD1|.|TRBJ2-1
TGTGCCAGCAGTTCTAGACAGGGGTTCGGTGAGCAGTTCTTC
CASSSRQGFGEQFF
>TRBV18|.|.|TRBJ2-5
TGTGCCAGCTCACCATCCACAGGGACGAAGACCCAGTACTTC
CASSPSTGTKTQYF